This entry concerns a single T cell receptor beta chain. What it recognizes is unknown. The record originates from a study of OX40 agonist ivuxolimab in advanced cancers. Across the study: Ivuxolimab, an antibody that agonizes OX40 (CD134), was administered to the patients.

TCRdb's table, derived via immunoSEQ multiplex PCR, lists solely in-frame clones and lacks some. Seen here are about 70,000 clones, roughly 78% observed once, and the top ten hold about 5.7%. Study outcomes and limitations: Both blood CD4+ and CD8+ T cells showed clonal growth by week 6 at 0.1 to 3.0 mg/kg. Specificity for antigen went undetermined in the expanded peripheral T cells.

The length of the CDR3 is 16 residues. CDR1 and CDR2 (germline): SEHNR, FQNEAQ (reference sequence). The V segment lost 5 bases and the J segment 6 bases; nucleotides outside the gene matches: 9. This sample comprised CD4+ or CD8+ T cells sorted from blood, obtained in a trial of the OX40 agonist ivuxolimab. The rearrangement uses TRBV7-9 and TRBJ2-1, with 11 nucleotides matching TRBD2. This clonotype was sampled from an adult with an advanced solid tumor such as melanoma, head and neck, liver or kidney cancer. The CDR3 region is CASSHTLAGVTNEQFF. The CDR3 coding sequence is TGTGCCAGCAGCCACACACTAGCGGGAGTAACCAATGAGCAGTTCTTC.